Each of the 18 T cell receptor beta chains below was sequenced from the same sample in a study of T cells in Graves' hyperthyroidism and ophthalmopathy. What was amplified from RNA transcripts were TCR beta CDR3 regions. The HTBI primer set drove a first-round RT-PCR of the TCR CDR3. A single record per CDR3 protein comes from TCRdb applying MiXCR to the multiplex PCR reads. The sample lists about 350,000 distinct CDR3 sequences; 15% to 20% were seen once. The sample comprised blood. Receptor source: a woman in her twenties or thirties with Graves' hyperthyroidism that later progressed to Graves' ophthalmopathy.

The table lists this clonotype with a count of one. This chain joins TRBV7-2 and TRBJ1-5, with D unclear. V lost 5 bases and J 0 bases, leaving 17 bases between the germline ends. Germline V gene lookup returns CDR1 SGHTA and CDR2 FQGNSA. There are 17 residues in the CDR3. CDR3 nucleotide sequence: TGTGCCAGCAGCCCCCGCTTGAGGACCTATAGCAATCAGCCCCAGCATTTT. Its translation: CASSPRLRTYSNQPQHF.

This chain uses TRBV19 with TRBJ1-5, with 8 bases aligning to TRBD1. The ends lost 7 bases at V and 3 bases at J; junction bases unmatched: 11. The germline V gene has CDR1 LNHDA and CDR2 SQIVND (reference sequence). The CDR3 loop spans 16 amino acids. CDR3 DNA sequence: TGTGCCAGTACCTCGGACAGGGAAGGCTACAATCAGCCCCAGCATTTT. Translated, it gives CASTSDREGYNQPQHF.

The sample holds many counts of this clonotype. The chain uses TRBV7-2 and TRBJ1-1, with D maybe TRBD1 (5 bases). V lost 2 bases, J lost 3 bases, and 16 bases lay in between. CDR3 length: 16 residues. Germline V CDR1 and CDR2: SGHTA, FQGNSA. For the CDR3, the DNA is TGTGCCAGCAGCTTAAATGCAGGGCTTCTAGACACTGAAGCTTTCTTT. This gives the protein CASSLNAGLLDTEAFF. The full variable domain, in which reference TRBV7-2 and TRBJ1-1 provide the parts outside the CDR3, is GAGVSQSPSNKVTEKGKDVELRCDPISGHTALYWYRQSLGQGLEFLIYFQGNSAPDKSGLPSDRFSAERTGGSVSTLTIQRTQQEDSAVYLCASSLNAGLLDTEAFFGQGTRLTVV.

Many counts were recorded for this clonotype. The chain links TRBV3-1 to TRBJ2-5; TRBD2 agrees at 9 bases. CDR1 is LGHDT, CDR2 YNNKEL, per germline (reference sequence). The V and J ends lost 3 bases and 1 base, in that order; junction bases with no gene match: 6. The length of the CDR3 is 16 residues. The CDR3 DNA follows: TGTGCCAGCAGCCAGTACCCTAGCGGGATCCAAGAGACCCAGTACTTC. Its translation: CASSQYPSGIQETQYF.

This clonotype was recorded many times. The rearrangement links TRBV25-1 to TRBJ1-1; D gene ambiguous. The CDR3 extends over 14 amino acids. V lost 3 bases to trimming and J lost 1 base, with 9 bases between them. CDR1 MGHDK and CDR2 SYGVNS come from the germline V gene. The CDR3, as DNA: TGTGCCAGCAGTGATAGCGCGGGGAACACTGAAGCTTTCTTT. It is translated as CASSDSAGNTEAFF.

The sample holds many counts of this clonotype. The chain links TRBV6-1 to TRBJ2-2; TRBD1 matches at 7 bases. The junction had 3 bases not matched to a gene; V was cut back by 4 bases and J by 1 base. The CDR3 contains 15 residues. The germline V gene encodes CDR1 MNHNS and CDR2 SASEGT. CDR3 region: CASSVDRRNTGELFF. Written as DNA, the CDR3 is TGTGCCAGCAGTGTGGACAGGAGGAACACCGGGGAGCTGTTTTTT.

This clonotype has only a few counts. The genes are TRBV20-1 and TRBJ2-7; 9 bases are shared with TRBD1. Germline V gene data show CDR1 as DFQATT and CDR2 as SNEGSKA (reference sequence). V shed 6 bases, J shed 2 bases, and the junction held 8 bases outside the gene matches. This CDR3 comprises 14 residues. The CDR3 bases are TGCAGTGCAACATCCGGGACAGGGACCTACGAGCAGTACTTC. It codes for CSATSGTGTYEQYF.

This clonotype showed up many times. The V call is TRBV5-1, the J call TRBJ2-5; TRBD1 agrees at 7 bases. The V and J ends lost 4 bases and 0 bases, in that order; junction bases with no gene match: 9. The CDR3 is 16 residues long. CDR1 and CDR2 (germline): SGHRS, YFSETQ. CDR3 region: CASSGTVDLYQETQYF. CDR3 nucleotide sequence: TGCGCCAGCAGCGGGACAGTGGATCTGTACCAAGAGACCCAGTACTTC.

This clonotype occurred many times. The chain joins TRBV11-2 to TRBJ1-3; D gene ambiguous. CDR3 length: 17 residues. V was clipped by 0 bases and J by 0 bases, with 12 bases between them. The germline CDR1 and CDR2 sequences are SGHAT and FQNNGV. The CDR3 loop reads CASSLDLNQISGNTIYF. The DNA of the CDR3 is TGTGCCAGCAGCTTAGATCTTAATCAGATCTCTGGAAACACCATATATTTT. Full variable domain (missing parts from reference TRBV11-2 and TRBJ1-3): EAGVAQSPRYKIIEKRQSVAFWCNPISGHATLYWYQQILGQGPKLLIQFQNNGVVDDSQLPKDRFSAERLKGVDSTLKIQPAKLEDSAVYLCASSLDLNQISGNTIYFGEGSWLTVV.

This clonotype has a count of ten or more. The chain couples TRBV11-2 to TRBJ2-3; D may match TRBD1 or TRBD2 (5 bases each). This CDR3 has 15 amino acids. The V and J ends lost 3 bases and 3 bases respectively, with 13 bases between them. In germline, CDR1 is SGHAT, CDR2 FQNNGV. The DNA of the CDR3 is TGTGCCAGCAGCTTCGAGGGGTCGGGGACAGATACGCAGTATTTT. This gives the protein CASSFEGSGTDTQYF.

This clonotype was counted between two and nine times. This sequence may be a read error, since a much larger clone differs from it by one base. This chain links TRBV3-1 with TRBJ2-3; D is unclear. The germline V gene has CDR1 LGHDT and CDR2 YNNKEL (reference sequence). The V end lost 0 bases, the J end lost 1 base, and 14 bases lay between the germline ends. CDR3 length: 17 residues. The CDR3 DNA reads TGTGCCAGCAGCCAAGATAGAACGGTAGCTGGCACAGATACGCAGTATTTT. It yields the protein CASSQDRTVAGTDTQYF.

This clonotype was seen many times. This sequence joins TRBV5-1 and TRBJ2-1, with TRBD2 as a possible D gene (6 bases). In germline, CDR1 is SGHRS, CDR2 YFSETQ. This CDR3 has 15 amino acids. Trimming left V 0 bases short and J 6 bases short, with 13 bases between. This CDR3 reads CASSLDGSQSNEQFF. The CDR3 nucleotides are TGCGCCAGCAGCTTGGACGGGAGCCAGAGCAATGAGCAGTTCTTC.

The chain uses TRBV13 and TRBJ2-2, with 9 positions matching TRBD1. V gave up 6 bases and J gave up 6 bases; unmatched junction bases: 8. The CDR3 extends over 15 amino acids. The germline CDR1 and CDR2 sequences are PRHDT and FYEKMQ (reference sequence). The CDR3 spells CASRRTGVGPGELFF. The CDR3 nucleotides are TGTGCCAGCAGGCGGACAGGGGTTGGTCCCGGGGAGCTGTTTTTT.

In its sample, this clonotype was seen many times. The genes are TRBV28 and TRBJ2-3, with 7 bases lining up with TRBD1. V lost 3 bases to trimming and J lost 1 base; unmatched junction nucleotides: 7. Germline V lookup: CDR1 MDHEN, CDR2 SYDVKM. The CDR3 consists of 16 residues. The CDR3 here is CASSFLGTVGTDTQYF. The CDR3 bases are TGTGCCAGCAGTTTCCTGGGGACAGTCGGCACAGATACGCAGTATTTT.

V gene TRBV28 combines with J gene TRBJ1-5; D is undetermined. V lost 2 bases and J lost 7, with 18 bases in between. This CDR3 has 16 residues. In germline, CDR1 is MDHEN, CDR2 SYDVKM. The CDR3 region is CASSLGSKRFGQPQHF. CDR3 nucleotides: TGTGCCAGCAGTTTAGGGTCTAAGAGGTTTGGACAGCCCCAGCATTTT.

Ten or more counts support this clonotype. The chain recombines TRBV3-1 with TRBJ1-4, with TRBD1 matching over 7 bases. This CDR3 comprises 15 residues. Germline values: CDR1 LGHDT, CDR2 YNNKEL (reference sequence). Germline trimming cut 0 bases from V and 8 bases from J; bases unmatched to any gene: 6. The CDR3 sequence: CASSQDLTGLEKLFF. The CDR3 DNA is TGTGCCAGCAGCCAAGATTTGACAGGGTTGGAAAAACTGTTTTTT. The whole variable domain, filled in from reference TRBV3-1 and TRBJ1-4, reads DTAVSQTPKYLVTQMGNDKSIKCEQNLGHDTMYWYKQDSKKFLKIMFSYNNKELIINETVPNRFSPKSPDKAHLNLHINSLELGDSAVYFCASSQDLTGLEKLFFGSGTQLSVL.

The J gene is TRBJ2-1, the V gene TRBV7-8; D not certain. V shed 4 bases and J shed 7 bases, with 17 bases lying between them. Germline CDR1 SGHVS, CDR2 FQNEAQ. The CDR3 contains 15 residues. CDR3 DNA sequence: TGTGCCAGCAGCTACCTATCGGTGGGCTGGAATGAGCAGTTCTTC. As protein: CASSYLSVGWNEQFF.

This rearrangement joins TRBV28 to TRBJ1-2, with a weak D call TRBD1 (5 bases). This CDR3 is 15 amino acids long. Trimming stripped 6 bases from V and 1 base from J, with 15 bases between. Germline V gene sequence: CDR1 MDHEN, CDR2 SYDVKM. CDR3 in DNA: TGTGCCAGCAGCGAACGACAGACGGTTAACTATGGCTACACCTTC. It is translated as CASSERQTVNYGYTF.